Reported below is one T cell receptor beta chain. As yet, its antigen is unknown. This specimen belongs to a study of T-cell reconstitution after alpha-beta-depleted transplantation in children. Study-wide results and limits: Alpha-beta T cells present about two months after transplant were reported to originate from several hundred expanded graft clones. At one year after transplant, newly produced T cells mostly accounted for T-cell counts and diversity.

Trimming removed 3 bases from V and 1 base from J; junction bases left unmatched: 9. Germline V gene lookup returns CDR1 MGHDK and CDR2 SYGVNS. This CDR3 contains 17 residues. Preparation of the TCRbeta library used unique molecular identifiers. From the PCR reads, TCRdb called clonotypes with MiXCR, one entry per CDR3 protein. The table includes about 980,000 distinct CDR3 sequences, 25% to 35% detected once. The receptor was isolated from a boy under two years old who had a stem cell transplant for SCID, so the T cells may come from the graft donor. This rearrangement joins TRBV25-1 to TRBJ2-7; TRBD1 matches at 10 bases. This sample comprised PBMCs, mostly from graft donor cells, obtained 360 days after TCRalphabeta/CD19-depleted stem cell transplant. The CDR3 region has the DNA TGTGCCAGCAGTGATCAGCCGGGACAGGGGATTTCCTACGAGCAGTACTTC. It is translated as CASSDQPGQGISYEQYF.